Listed here is a single TCR beta chain. Its antigen is as yet unknown. Each CDR3 protein is one row after TCRdb ran MiXCR on the RT-PCR reads. This sample yields about 500,000 distinct CDR3 sequences, of which 16% are seen a single time; 2.5% to 3.5% belongs to the top ten. This sample is drawn from a study of response to subunit inactivated influenza vaccine. Study-wide results and limits: Authors suggested that a seasonal influenza vaccination recruits few new T cells each time.

The sequencing here drew on CD4+ T cells sorted from PBMCs, taken 23 to 25 months after vaccination. This TCR derives from a man aged 50 to 69 who received an inactivated influenza vaccine.

CDR3 region: CSAGGRSYNEQFF. The DNA for the CDR3 is TGCAGCGCCGGGGGCAGGTCCTACAATGAGCAGTTCTTC. The V gene is TRBV29-1, the J gene TRBJ2-1; the D gene could be TRBD1 or TRBD2 (6 bases each). The germline gives CDR1 SQVTM, CDR2 ANQGSEA. CDR3 length: 13 amino acids. V was shortened by 7 bases and J by 1 base, with 11 bases between the two germline ends.